These T cell receptor beta chains were read from a single sample in a study of blood T cells in healthy people across ages. TCRdb reprocessed the 5' RACE reads via MiXCR and lists one record per CDR3 protein. The repertoire holds 600,000 to 650,000 distinct CDR3 sequences, with roughly 50% as singletons. Sequencing was performed on blood. Receptors were obtained from a man aged 55 to 70 in good health. Both conserved end residues are part of each CDR3. Fields, in order: J gene, D gene, clone size, V gene, CDR3 DNA, CDR3 protein. The D gene is left open where the match is weak. Part of the rows lack a size; the others show once, few, many or a class for expanded clones.

J gene: TRBJ2-1; D gene: .; clone size: .; V gene: TRBV29-1; CDR3 DNA: TGCAGCGTTGTAGTTCTAAATGAGCAGTTCTTC; CDR3 protein: CSVVVLNEQFF
J gene: TRBJ2-7; D gene: .; clone size: few; V gene: TRBV4-2; CDR3 DNA: TGTGCCAGCAGCCAAGTGGTGGGGAGCTCCTACGAGCAGTACTTC; CDR3 protein: CASSQVVGSSYEQYF
J gene: TRBJ2-7; D gene: .; clone size: .; V gene: TRBV21-1; CDR3 DNA: .; CDR3 protein: CASSKVAGGAHGETQYF
J gene: TRBJ2-5; D gene: .; clone size: .; V gene: TRBV27; CDR3 DNA: TGTGCCAGCAGTTTACGGGCAGGTTCCTACAATGAGCAGTACTTC; CDR3 protein: CASSLRAGSYNEQYF
J gene: TRBJ2-3; D gene: TRBD2; clone size: .; V gene: TRBV10-1; CDR3 DNA: TGCGCCAGCAGTGGTGGTAGCGGGGGGGCTGCAGATACGCAGTATTTT; CDR3 protein: CASSGGSGGAADTQYF
J gene: TRBJ2-5; D gene: TRBD1; clone size: .; V gene: TRBV7-9; CDR3 DNA: TGTGCCAGCAGCCCATTGGGGGGGGACAGGGGCCAAGAGACCCAGTACTTC; CDR3 protein: CASSPLGGDRGQETQYF
J gene: TRBJ2-5; D gene: .; clone size: .; V gene: TRBV10-1; CDR3 DNA: TGCGCCAGCAGTGAGTCTCCCCCCGGAGGATCCCAAGAGACCCAGTACTTC; CDR3 protein: CASSESPPGGSQETQYF
J gene: TRBJ2-7; D gene: .; clone size: .; V gene: TRBV6-5; CDR3 DNA: TGTGCCAGCAGTTACTCTGGGGGCCCCTCCTACGAGCAGTACTTC; CDR3 protein: CASSYSGGPSYEQYF
J gene: TRBJ1-6; D gene: .; clone size: .; V gene: TRBV6-2/TRBV6-3; CDR3 DNA: TGTGCCAGCAGCCTGACAAGGACGCCGCATAATTCACCCCTCCACTTT; CDR3 protein: CASSLTRTPHNSPLHF
J gene: TRBJ2-2; D gene: .; clone size: .; V gene: TRBV7-2; CDR3 DNA: TGTGCCAGCAGCGGCACGGTAGGGGGGACCGGGGAGCTGTTTTTT; CDR3 protein: CASSGTVGGTGELFF
J gene: TRBJ2-1; D gene: .; clone size: .; V gene: TRBV7-2; CDR3 DNA: TGTGCCAGCAGCTTAAGGGACCTAGCGCCGAGGGAGCAGTTCTTC; CDR3 protein: CASSLRDLAPREQFF
J gene: TRBJ2-5; D gene: .; clone size: .; V gene: TRBV29-1; CDR3 DNA: TGCAGCGTTGGCTCCCTCCGGGGGCCCCTCCCGGAGACCCAGTACTTC; CDR3 protein: CSVGSLRGPLPETQYF
J gene: TRBJ2-1; D gene: .; clone size: .; V gene: TRBV20-1; CDR3 DNA: TGCAGTGCTGGCGGAGGGTGGAACAATGAGCAGTTCTTC; CDR3 protein: CSAGGGWNNEQFF
J gene: TRBJ2-3; D gene: TRBD1; clone size: once; V gene: TRBV3-1; CDR3 DNA: TGTGCCAGCAGCCGACAGGGGTCACGTACGCAGTATTTT; CDR3 protein: CASSRQGSRTQYF
J gene: TRBJ2-1; D gene: .; clone size: .; V gene: TRBV20-1; CDR3 DNA: TGCAGTAGCCGGACCACCGACTTGCAGTTCTTC; CDR3 protein: CSSRTTDLQFF
J gene: TRBJ2-1; D gene: TRBD2; clone size: .; V gene: TRBV9; CDR3 DNA: TGTGCCAGCAGCGTAGTAGCGGGGGGGCTTAATGAGCAGTTCTTC; CDR3 protein: CASSVVAGGLNEQFF
J gene: TRBJ2-3; D gene: TRBD2; clone size: .; V gene: TRBV29-1; CDR3 DNA: TGCAGCGCCCGACTAGCGGGGGGCGCAGATACGCAGTATTTT; CDR3 protein: CSARLAGGADTQYF
J gene: TRBJ2-7; D gene: TRBD1; clone size: .; V gene: TRBV6-2/TRBV6-3; CDR3 DNA: TGTGCCAGCAGTTACGCGGGACAGGGCTACGAGCAGTACTTC; CDR3 protein: CASSYAGQGYEQYF
J gene: TRBJ2-1; D gene: .; clone size: many; V gene: TRBV4-1; CDR3 DNA: TGCGCCAGCAGCCAAGCCTCCGGGACACTCTACAATGAGCAGTTCTTC; CDR3 protein: CASSQASGTLYNEQFF
J gene: TRBJ1-6; D gene: TRBD1; clone size: once; V gene: TRBV9; CDR3 DNA: TGTGCCAGCAGCGTAGGACAGGGGAAATCACCCCTCCACTTT; CDR3 protein: CASSVGQGKSPLHF
J gene: TRBJ1-2; D gene: .; clone size: .; V gene: TRBV10-3; CDR3 DNA: TGTGCCATCAGTGAATACTCTCAAGGCTACACCTTC; CDR3 protein: CAISEYSQGYTF
J gene: TRBJ2-1; D gene: .; clone size: .; V gene: TRBV5-1; CDR3 DNA: TGCGCCAGCAGTCTGGACCCCTTTGGGAATGAGCAGTTCTTC; CDR3 protein: CASSLDPFGNEQFF
J gene: TRBJ1-2; D gene: TRBD1; clone size: .; V gene: TRBV25-1; CDR3 DNA: TGTGCCAGCAGTGCCCAGACAGGGGGTGGCTATGGCTACACCTTC; CDR3 protein: CASSAQTGGGYGYTF
J gene: TRBJ2-3; D gene: TRBD2; clone size: .; V gene: TRBV20-1; CDR3 DNA: TGCAGTGCTACCGGACTAGCGGGGGCAACGGGGGGCACAGATACGCAGTATTTT; CDR3 protein: CSATGLAGATGGTDTQYF
J gene: TRBJ1-1; D gene: TRBD1; clone size: .; V gene: TRBV5-1; CDR3 DNA: TGCGCCAGCAGCCTTACCGGTGGAAGTGCAGGGGGCGCGACTGAAGCTTTCTTT; CDR3 protein: CASSLTGGSAGGATEAFF
J gene: TRBJ2-5; D gene: .; clone size: .; V gene: TRBV27; CDR3 DNA: TGTGCCAGCAGTTTCACAGGGGCGGGAGTAGGGACCCAGTACTTC; CDR3 protein: CASSFTGAGVGTQYF
J gene: TRBJ1-2; D gene: .; clone size: .; V gene: TRBV5-6; CDR3 DNA: TGTGCCAGCAGCTTGACCAGGGCGGCTGGCTACACCTTC; CDR3 protein: CASSLTRAAGYTF
J gene: TRBJ1-2; D gene: .; clone size: few; V gene: TRBV29-1; CDR3 DNA: TGCAGCGTTGACTCGTTAGGGAACTATGGCTACACCTTC; CDR3 protein: CSVDSLGNYGYTF
J gene: TRBJ1-6; D gene: .; clone size: many; V gene: TRBV7-6; CDR3 DNA: TGTGCCAGCAGCTTAGCCCCCTCCTATAATTCACCCCTCCACTTT; CDR3 protein: CASSLAPSYNSPLHF
J gene: TRBJ1-1; D gene: TRBD1; clone size: .; V gene: TRBV2; CDR3 DNA: TGTGCCCGCTCCGGGACAGCTCAGTACACTGAAGCTTTCTTT; CDR3 protein: CARSGTAQYTEAFF
J gene: TRBJ2-3; D gene: TRBD1; clone size: .; V gene: TRBV7-2; CDR3 DNA: TGTGCCAGCAGCTTAGTGGGGGACAGGGTTCCGGATACGCAGTATTTT; CDR3 protein: CASSLVGDRVPDTQYF
J gene: TRBJ2-1; D gene: TRBD1; clone size: .; V gene: TRBV29-1; CDR3 DNA: TGCAGCGCGACAGGGGGTACGTACAATGAGCAGTTCTTC; CDR3 protein: CSATGGTYNEQFF
J gene: TRBJ1-6; D gene: .; clone size: .; V gene: TRBV13; CDR3 DNA: TGTGCCAGTTTGGAGGCAGGGGACTCACCCCTCCACTTT; CDR3 protein: CASLEAGDSPLHF
J gene: TRBJ2-7; D gene: TRBD1; clone size: .; V gene: TRBV5-5; CDR3 DNA: TGTGCCAGCAGCTTTGGGACAGGGGGCCTTGAGCAGTACTTC; CDR3 protein: CASSFGTGGLEQYF
J gene: TRBJ2-3; D gene: .; clone size: .; V gene: TRBV4-2; CDR3 DNA: TGTGCCAGCAGCGCTCAATCGGGACCTATTAGGGATACGCAGTATTTT; CDR3 protein: CASSAQSGPIRDTQYF
J gene: TRBJ2-1; D gene: .; clone size: .; V gene: TRBV19; CDR3 DNA: TGTGCCAGTACCCTTTCAGGTGGGAATGAGCAGTTCTTC; CDR3 protein: CASTLSGGNEQFF
J gene: TRBJ2-3; D gene: .; clone size: .; V gene: TRBV19; CDR3 DNA: TGTGCCAGTAGTATTGGCAGGGGCGCAGATACGCAGTATTTT; CDR3 protein: CASSIGRGADTQYF
J gene: TRBJ2-3; D gene: TRBD2; clone size: .; V gene: TRBV6-5; CDR3 DNA: TGTGCCAGCCGAGCGGGGGGGAGGGCAGATACGCAGTATTTT; CDR3 protein: CASRAGGRADTQYF
J gene: TRBJ2-3; D gene: .; clone size: few; V gene: TRBV10-3; CDR3 DNA: TGTGCCATCAGTGCGGGGGAGCCCGATACGCAGTATTTT; CDR3 protein: CAISAGEPDTQYF
J gene: TRBJ1-1; D gene: .; clone size: .; V gene: TRBV18; CDR3 DNA: TGTGCCAGCTCACGGGACGACCTCCCGAACACTGAAGCTTTCTTT; CDR3 protein: CASSRDDLPNTEAFF
J gene: TRBJ2-7; D gene: TRBD2; clone size: .; V gene: TRBV20-1; CDR3 DNA: TGCAGTGCTAGAGTGGCAGCCGGGGGGGTCTACGAGCAGTACTTC; CDR3 protein: CSARVAAGGVYEQYF
J gene: TRBJ2-2; D gene: .; clone size: .; V gene: TRBV10-3; CDR3 DNA: TGTGCCATCAGTGAGTCGACTAGTCAAACCGGGGAGCTGTTTTTT; CDR3 protein: CAISESTSQTGELFF
J gene: TRBJ1-2; D gene: TRBD1; clone size: .; V gene: TRBV28; CDR3 DNA: TGTGCCAGCAGTTCGGGACAGGGGGCTCTCTATGGCTACACCTTC; CDR3 protein: CASSSGQGALYGYTF
J gene: TRBJ2-1; D gene: TRBD2; clone size: few; V gene: TRBV7-6; CDR3 DNA: TGTGCCAGCAGCTCTAGCGGGGGCCAGGAGCAGTTCTTC; CDR3 protein: CASSSSGGQEQFF
J gene: TRBJ1-6; D gene: .; clone size: .; V gene: TRBV27; CDR3 DNA: TGTGCCAGCAGGACGACAGGAGCTAATTCACCCCTCCACTTT; CDR3 protein: CASRTTGANSPLHF
J gene: TRBJ2-3; D gene: .; clone size: once; V gene: TRBV5-1; CDR3 DNA: TGCGCCAGCAGCCCCGGCGACCGGGATTTCACAGATACGCAGTATTTT; CDR3 protein: CASSPGDRDFTDTQYF
J gene: TRBJ2-1; D gene: TRBD2; clone size: .; V gene: TRBV20-1; CDR3 DNA: TGCAGTGCTAGAGATCGGCTAGCGGGGGGCCCTAGAAGTAGCAATGAGCAGTTCTTC; CDR3 protein: CSARDRLAGGPRSSNEQFF
J gene: TRBJ1-2; D gene: TRBD1; clone size: .; V gene: TRBV27; CDR3 DNA: TGTGCCAGAGACAGGGATCGGTATGGCTACACCTTC; CDR3 protein: CARDRDRYGYTF
J gene: TRBJ2-7; D gene: .; clone size: .; V gene: TRBV7-2; CDR3 DNA: TGTGCCAGCAGCCGATGGGTGGGTAACTACGAGCAGTACTTC; CDR3 protein: CASSRWVGNYEQYF
J gene: TRBJ2-2; D gene: .; clone size: .; V gene: TRBV2; CDR3 DNA: TGTGCCAGCAGTGTGGGGTTGACCGGGGAGCTGTTTTTT; CDR3 protein: CASSVGLTGELFF
J gene: TRBJ1-1; D gene: TRBD1; clone size: .; V gene: TRBV7-9; CDR3 DNA: TGTGCCAGCAGCATCGCAGGGGGAGAGGGGCCCTGGCAAGAAGCTTTCTTT; CDR3 protein: CASSIAGGEGPWQEAFF
J gene: TRBJ2-1; D gene: TRBD2; clone size: .; V gene: TRBV12-3/TRBV12-4; CDR3 DNA: TGTGCCAGCAGTTTAGCGGGGGGGACCAATGAGCAGTTCTTC; CDR3 protein: CASSLAGGTNEQFF
J gene: TRBJ2-4; D gene: .; clone size: .; V gene: TRBV13; CDR3 DNA: TGTGCCAGCAGCTTAACGGCAGGGGGAGGAAACATTCAGTACTTC; CDR3 protein: CASSLTAGGGNIQYF
J gene: TRBJ2-3; D gene: TRBD2; clone size: .; V gene: TRBV20-1; CDR3 DNA: TGCAGTGCTACCCTCAGAGGGCACGGGATGGTTGGTAGCGGGGGGTCCGCAGATACGCAGTATTTT; CDR3 protein: CSATLRGHGMVGSGGSADTQYF
J gene: TRBJ1-2; D gene: TRBD1; clone size: .; V gene: TRBV3-1; CDR3 DNA: TGTGCCAGCAGCCCTTCGGACAGGCCTAACTATGGCTACACCTTC; CDR3 protein: CASSPSDRPNYGYTF
J gene: TRBJ2-1; D gene: TRBD2; clone size: many; V gene: TRBV5-6; CDR3 DNA: TGTGCCAGCAGCTGGGGACTAGCGGGGCTCTACAATGAGCAGTTCTTC; CDR3 protein: CASSWGLAGLYNEQFF
J gene: TRBJ1-4; D gene: .; clone size: .; V gene: TRBV2; CDR3 DNA: TGTGCCAGCAGTGAATCTTCCCAATCTAAAAAACTGTTTTTT; CDR3 protein: CASSESSQSKKLFF
J gene: TRBJ1-5; D gene: TRBD1; clone size: few; V gene: TRBV7-9; CDR3 DNA: TGTGCCAGCAGCCCCCAACAGGGGGCCCTCAGAGATAGCAATCAGCCCCAGCATTTT; CDR3 protein: CASSPQQGALRDSNQPQHF
J gene: TRBJ2-5; D gene: TRBD1; clone size: .; V gene: TRBV6-5; CDR3 DNA: TGTGCCAGCAGTACCGGGACAGGGGGCCTTGAGACCCAGTACTTC; CDR3 protein: CASSTGTGGLETQYF
J gene: TRBJ2-7; D gene: TRBD1; clone size: .; V gene: TRBV20-1; CDR3 DNA: TGCAGTGCTAGAGAACCGACAGGGGCCCACTACGAGCAGTACTTC; CDR3 protein: CSAREPTGAHYEQYF